This T cell receptor beta chain was found in a study of molecular identifiers for immune sequencing clone quantification. Broader study findings: Underestimation of highly expanded clone sizes could arise where identical TCR molecules share a barcode.

In this sample, this clonotype turned up once. Its antigen is unidentified. A much larger clone differs from this one at a single base, so this may be a read error. Germline-derived CDR1 and CDR2 are LGHDT and YNNKEL (reference sequence). The CDR3 length is 14 residues. Naive CD8 T cells were FACS-sorted by CD8+CD4-CCR7+CD45RA+ markers. Preparation methods for the bulk TCR libraries were those previously described, with listed TCR primers. MiXCR, run by TCRdb on the PCR reads, gives a single entry per CDR3 protein. The top ten clones hold around 0.86% of a sample with under 650,000 distinct CDR3 sequences, roughly 21% of them seen once.

Sequenced input: naive CD8+ T cells from blood, with Jurkat cell RNA spiked in. The subset denotes: FACS-sorted CD8+CD4-CCR7+CD45RA+ naive T cells. This chain joins TRBV3-1 and TRBJ2-4; D gene uncertain. This receptor was identified in a human donor in good health. Some libraries in this study had Jurkat cell RNA spiked in. Here the CDR3 reads CASSQDVSWNIQDF. The DNA of the CDR3 is TGTGCCAGCAGCCAAGATGTTTCGTGGAACATTCAGGACTTC.